A single sample gave rise to the 4 T cell receptor beta chains below, sequenced in a study of T cell responses to AZD1222 COVID-19 vaccine. Data came from immunoSEQ multiplex PCR; TCRdb stores just in-frame clones and leaves some out. The sample lists tens of thousands of clones, around 80% occurring once. The input for sequencing was peripheral blood, taken on day 0 of AZD1222 vaccination. These receptors were collected from an adult in good health.

This clone was seen just once. The gene calls are TRBV18 and TRBJ1-1; perhaps TRBD1 as D (6 bases). The CDR3 loop spans 14 amino acids. V lost 4 bases and J 1 base, leaving 10 bases between the germline ends. Germline assignment: CDR1 KGHSH and CDR2 LQKENI. The CDR3 is CASSLGGANTEAFF. The CDR3 coding sequence is TGTGCCAGCTCACTCGGGGGCGCGAACACTGAAGCTTTCTTT.

J is TRBJ2-7 and V is TRBV28; 9 bases map to TRBD2. The junction had 13 bases not matched to a gene; V was cut back by 8 bases and J by 5 bases. The CDR3 length is 15 residues. The germline V gene encodes CDR1 MDHEN and CDR2 SYDVKM. The CDR3: CASGGVSGGFNEQYF. CDR3 DNA: TGTGCCAGCGGGGGAGTTAGCGGGGGCTTTAACGAGCAGTACTTC.

The chain combines TRBV9 with TRBJ2-3; D ambiguous. Germline CDR1 is SGDLS and CDR2 is YYNGEE. The V and J ends lost 3 bases and 0 bases respectively, with 14 bases between them. This CDR3 is built from 16 residues. Here the CDR3 DNA reads TGTGCCAGCAGCGACGGGTCAACCGCTAGCACAGATACGCAGTATTTT. This translates into CASSDGSTASTDTQYF. The full variable domain, with the rest looked up from reference TRBV9 and TRBJ2-3, is DSGVTQTPKHLITATGQRVTLRCSPRSGDLSVYWYQQSLDQGLQFLIQYYNGEERAKGNILERFSAQQFPDLHSELNLSSLELGDSALYFCASSDGSTASTDTQYFGPGTRLTVL.

The rearrangement links TRBV7-2 to TRBJ2-3; D is ambiguous. CDR3 size: 14 residues. Germline values: CDR1 SGHTA, CDR2 FQGNSA. V shed 1 base and J shed 0 bases, with 5 bases lying between them. The CDR3 loop is CASSLEDSTDTQYF. CDR3 in DNA: TGTGCCAGCAGCTTAGAGGACAGCACAGATACGCAGTATTTT.